This TCR beta chain comes out of a study of blood T cell repertoires in COVID-19. Study at large: COVID-19 samples collected from the United States, Italy and Spain covered acute and convalescent phases. T cells, B-cell-depleted T cells, or PBMCs supplied cDNA or gDNA.

Original processing methods: Nucleated cell counts were estimated from reference gene primer amplification. Method: immunoSEQ multiplex PCR; TCRdb's copy keeps in-frame clones and lacks some. That table is the source of V, J and clone size, and D and trimming were worked out from the DNA. The sample consists of 200,000 to 250,000 clones, more than 80% of them appearing once. The CDR3 consists of 15 residues. The trim removed 4 bases at V and 4 bases at J, leaving 8 bases unmatched. Germline V CDR1 and CDR2: SGHRS, YFSETQ. One Seattle source followed patients from active infection through their disease course.

Sequenced input: peripheral blood. The chain couples TRBV5-1 to TRBJ2-1; 7 nucleotides agree with TRBD1. This receptor was taken from a man younger than 40 with COVID-19, enrolled during active disease. The CDR3 reads CASSLGQRLYNEQFF. The CDR3 nucleotides are TGCGCCAGCAGCCTGGGACAGAGGCTTTACAATGAGCAGTTCTTC. The full variable domain, its missing parts supplied by reference TRBV5-1 and TRBJ2-1, is KAGVTQTPRYLIKTRGQQVTLSCSPISGHRSVSWYQQTPGQGLQFLFEYFSETQRNKGNFPGRFSGRQFSNSRSEMNVSTLELGDSALYLCASSLGQRLYNEQFFGPGTRLTVL.